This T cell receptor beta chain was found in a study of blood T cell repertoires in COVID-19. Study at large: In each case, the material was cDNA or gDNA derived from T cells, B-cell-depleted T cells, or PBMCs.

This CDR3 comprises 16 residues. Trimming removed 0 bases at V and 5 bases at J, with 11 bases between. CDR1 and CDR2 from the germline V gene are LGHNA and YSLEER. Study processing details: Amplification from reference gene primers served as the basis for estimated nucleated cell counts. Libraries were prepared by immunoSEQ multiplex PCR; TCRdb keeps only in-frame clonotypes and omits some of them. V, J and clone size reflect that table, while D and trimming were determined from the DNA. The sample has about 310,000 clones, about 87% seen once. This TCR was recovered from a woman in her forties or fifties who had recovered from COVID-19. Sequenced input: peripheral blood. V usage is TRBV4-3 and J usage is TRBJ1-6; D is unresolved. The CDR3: CASSQDKQPNNSPLHF. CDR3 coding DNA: TGCGCCAGCAGCCAAGATAAACAGCCGAATAATTCACCCCTCCACTTT.